The present T cell receptor (beta chain) was sequenced within a study of blood T cell repertoires in COVID-19. CDR1 and CDR2 (germline): LNHDA, SQIVND (reference sequence). V lost 7 bases and J lost 5; bases outside the gene matches: 5. The length of the CDR3 is 14 residues. This clone was counted between two and nine times. Method: immunoSEQ multiplex PCR; TCRdb's copy keeps in-frame clones and lacks some. The sample includes a few hundred thousand clones, roughly 88% of them seen just once. The receptor was isolated from a man aged 25-45 years who had recovered from COVID-19. The sequencing sample was made of PBMCs or T cells enriched from blood (not recorded which). The chain couples TRBV19 to TRBJ2-2, with 9 bases aligning to TRBD1. This CDR3 reads CASKGQGTTGELFF. The CDR3 DNA follows: TGTGCCAGTAAGGGACAGGGTACTACCGGGGAGCTGTTTTTT.